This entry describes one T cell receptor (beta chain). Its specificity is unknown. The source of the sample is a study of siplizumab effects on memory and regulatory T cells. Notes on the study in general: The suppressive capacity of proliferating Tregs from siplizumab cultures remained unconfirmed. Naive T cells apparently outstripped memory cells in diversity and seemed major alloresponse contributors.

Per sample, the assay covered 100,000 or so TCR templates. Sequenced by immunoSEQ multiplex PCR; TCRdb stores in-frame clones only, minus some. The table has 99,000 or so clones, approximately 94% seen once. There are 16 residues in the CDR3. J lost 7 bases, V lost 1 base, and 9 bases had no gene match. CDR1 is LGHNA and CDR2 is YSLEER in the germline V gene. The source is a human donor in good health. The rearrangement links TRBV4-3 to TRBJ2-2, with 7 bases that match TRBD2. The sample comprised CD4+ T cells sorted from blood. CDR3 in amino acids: CASSQAAGARYGELFF. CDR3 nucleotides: TGCGCCAGCAGCCAAGCCGCGGGAGCGAGGTACGGGGAGCTGTTTTTT.